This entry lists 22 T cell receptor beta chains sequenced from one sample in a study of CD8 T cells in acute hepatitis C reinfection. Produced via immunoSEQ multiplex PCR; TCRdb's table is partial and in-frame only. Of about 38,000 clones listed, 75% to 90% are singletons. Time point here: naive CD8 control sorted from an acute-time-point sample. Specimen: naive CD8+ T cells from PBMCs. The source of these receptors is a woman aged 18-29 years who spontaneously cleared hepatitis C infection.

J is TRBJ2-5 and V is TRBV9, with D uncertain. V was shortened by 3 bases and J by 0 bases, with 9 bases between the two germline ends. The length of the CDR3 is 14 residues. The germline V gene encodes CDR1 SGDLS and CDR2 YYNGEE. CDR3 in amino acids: CASSGNPYQETQYF. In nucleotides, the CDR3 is TGTGCCAGCAGCGGGAACCCGTACCAAGAGACCCAGTACTTC.

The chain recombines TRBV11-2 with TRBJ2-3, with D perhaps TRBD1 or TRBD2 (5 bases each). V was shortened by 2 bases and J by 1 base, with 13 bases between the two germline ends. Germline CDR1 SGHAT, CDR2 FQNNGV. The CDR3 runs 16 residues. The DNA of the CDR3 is TGTGCCAGCAGCTTAACGGGGCTCCCTGGCACAGATACGCAGTATTTT. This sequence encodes CASSLTGLPGTDTQYF.

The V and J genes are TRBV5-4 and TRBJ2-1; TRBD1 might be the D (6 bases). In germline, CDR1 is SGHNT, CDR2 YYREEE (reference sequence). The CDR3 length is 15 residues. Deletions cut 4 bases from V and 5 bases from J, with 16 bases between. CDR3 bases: TGTGCCAGCAGCCCCCTAGGGGGAGCCCACAATGAGCAGTTCTTC. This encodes CASSPLGGAHNEQFF.

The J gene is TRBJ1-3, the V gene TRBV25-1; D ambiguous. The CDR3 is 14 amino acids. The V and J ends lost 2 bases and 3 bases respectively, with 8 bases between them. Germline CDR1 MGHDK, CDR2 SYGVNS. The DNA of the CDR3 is TGTGCCAGCAGTGAAGGGGTTTATGGAAACACCATATATTTT. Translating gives CASSEGVYGNTIYF. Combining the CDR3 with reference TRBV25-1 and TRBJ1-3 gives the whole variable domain EADIYQTPRYLVIGTGKKITLECSQTMGHDKMYWYQQDPGMELHLIHYSYGVNSTEKGDLSSESTVSRIRTEHFPLTLESARPSHTSQYLCASSEGVYGNTIYFGEGSWLTVV.

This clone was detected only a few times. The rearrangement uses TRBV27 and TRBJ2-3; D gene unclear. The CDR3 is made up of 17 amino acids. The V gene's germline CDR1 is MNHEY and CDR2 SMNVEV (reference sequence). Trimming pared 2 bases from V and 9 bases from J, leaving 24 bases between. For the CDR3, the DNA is TGTGCCAGCAGTTTAGATCTCGGCCTCGGGCCAGTGGGGACGCAGTATTTT. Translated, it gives CASSLDLGLGPVGTQYF.

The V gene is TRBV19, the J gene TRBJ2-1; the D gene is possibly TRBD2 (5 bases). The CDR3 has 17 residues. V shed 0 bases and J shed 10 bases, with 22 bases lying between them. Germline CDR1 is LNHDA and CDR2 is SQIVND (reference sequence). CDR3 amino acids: CASSIDPGEYKRIEQFF. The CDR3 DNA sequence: TGTGCCAGTAGTATAGACCCCGGGGAGTACAAACGAATAGAGCAGTTCTTC.

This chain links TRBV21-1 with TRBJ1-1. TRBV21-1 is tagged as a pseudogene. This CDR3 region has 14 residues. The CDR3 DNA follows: TGTGCCAGCAGCACGGACTCCACTGGGGCTGAAGCTTTCTTT. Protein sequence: CASSTDSTGAEAFF.

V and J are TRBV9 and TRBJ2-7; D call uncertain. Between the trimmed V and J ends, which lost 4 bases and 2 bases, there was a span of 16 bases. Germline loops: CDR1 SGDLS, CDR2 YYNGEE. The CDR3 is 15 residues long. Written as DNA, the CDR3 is TGTGCCAGCAGCCCCTATGAGGTAACCACCTACGAGCAGTACTTC. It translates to CASSPYEVTTYEQYF.

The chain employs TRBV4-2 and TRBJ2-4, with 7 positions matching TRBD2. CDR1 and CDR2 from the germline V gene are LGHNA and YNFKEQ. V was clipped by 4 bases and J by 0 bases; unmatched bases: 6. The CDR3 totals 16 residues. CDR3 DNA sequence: TGTGCCAGCAGCCCCGCGGGAGTCGGAGCCAAAAACATTCAGTACTTC. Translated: CASSPAGVGAKNIQYF.

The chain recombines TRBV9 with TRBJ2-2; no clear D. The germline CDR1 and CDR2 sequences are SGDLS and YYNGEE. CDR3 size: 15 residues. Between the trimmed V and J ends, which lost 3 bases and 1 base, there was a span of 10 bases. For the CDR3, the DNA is TGTGCCAGCAGCGGTCGACGGCGGAACACCGGGGAGCTGTTTTTT. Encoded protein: CASSGRRRNTGELFF.

The CDR3 here is CASNSGGLYNEQFF. CDR3 nucleotides: TGTGCCAGCAATTCAGGTGGTTTATACAATGAGCAGTTCTTC. This chain uses TRBV2 with TRBJ2-1, with D hard to call. Germline CDR1 reads SNHLY; CDR2 reads FYNNEI. V lost 7 bases, J lost 4 bases, and 14 bases lay in between. The CDR3 consists of 14 residues. Variable domain in full (rest from reference TRBV2 and TRBJ2-1): EPEVTQTPSHQVTQMGQEVILRCVPISNHLYFYWYRQILGQKVEFLVSFYNNEISEKSEIFDDQFSVERPDGSNFTLKIRSTKLEDSAMYFCASNSGGLYNEQFFGPGTRLTVL.

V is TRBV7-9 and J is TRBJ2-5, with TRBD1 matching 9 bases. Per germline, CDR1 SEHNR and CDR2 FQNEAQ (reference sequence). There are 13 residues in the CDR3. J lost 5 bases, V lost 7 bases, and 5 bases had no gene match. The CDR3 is CASNHRGLETQYF. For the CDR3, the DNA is TGTGCCAGCAACCACAGGGGGCTGGAGACCCAGTACTTC. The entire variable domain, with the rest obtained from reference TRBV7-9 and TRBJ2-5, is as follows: DTGVSQNPRHKITKRGQNVTFRCDPISEHNRLYWYRQTLGQGPEFLTYFQNEAQLEKSRLLSDRFSAERPKGSFSTLEIQRTEQGDSAMYLCASNHRGLETQYFGPGTRLLVL.

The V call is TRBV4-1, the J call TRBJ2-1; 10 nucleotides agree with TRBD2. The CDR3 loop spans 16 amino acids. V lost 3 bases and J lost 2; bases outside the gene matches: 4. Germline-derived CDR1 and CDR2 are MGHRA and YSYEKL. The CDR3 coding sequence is TGCGCCAGCAGCCAGCTAGCGGGAGAGGCCTACAATGAGCAGTTCTTC. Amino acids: CASSQLAGEAYNEQFF.

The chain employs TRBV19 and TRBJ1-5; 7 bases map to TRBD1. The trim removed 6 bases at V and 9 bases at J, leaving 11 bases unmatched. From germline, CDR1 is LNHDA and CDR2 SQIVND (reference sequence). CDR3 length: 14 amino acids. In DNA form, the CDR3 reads TGTGCCAGTAGCCTATTCCCACAGGGGCCGCCCCAGCATTTT. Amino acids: CASSLFPQGPPQHF.

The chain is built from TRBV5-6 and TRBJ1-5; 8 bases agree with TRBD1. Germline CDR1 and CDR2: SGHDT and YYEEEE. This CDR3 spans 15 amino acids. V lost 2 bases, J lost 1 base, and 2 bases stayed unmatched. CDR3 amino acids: CASSFDRGSNQPQHF. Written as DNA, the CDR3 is TGTGCCAGCAGCTTCGACAGGGGCAGCAATCAGCCCCAGCATTTT.

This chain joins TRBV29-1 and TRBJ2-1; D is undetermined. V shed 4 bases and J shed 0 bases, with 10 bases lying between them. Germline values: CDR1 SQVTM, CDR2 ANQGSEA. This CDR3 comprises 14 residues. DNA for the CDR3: TGCAGCGTTGCGCCGGAGAGCTCCTACAATGAGCAGTTCTTC. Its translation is CSVAPESSYNEQFF.

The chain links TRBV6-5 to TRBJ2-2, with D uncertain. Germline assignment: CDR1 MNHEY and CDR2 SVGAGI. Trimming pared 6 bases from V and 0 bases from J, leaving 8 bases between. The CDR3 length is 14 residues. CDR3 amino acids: CASRLTANTGELFF. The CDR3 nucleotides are TGTGCCAGCAGATTAACAGCGAACACCGGGGAGCTGTTTTTT.

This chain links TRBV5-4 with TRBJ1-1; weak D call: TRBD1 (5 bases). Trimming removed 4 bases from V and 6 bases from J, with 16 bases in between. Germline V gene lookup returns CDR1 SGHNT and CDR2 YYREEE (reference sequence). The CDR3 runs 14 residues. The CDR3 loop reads CASSLRDARAEAFF. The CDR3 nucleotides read TGTGCCAGCAGCCTGAGGGACGCGAGGGCTGAAGCTTTCTTT.

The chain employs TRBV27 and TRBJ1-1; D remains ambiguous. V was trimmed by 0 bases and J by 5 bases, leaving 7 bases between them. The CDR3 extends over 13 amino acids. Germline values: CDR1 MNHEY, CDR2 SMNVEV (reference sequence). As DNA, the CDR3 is TGTGCCAGCAGTTTATCAAGAGGGACTGAAGCTTTCTTT. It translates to CASSLSRGTEAFF.

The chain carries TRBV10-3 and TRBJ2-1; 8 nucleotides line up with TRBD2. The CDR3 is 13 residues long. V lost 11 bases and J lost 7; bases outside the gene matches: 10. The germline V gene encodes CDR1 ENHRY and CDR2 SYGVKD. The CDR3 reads CAVAGGTGNEQFF. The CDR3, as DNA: TGTGCCGTCGCGGGGGGCACTGGGAATGAGCAGTTCTTC.

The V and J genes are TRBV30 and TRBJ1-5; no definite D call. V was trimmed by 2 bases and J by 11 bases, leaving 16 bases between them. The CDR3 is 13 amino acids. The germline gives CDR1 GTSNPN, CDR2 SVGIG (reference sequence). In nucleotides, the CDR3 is TGTGCCTGGAGTCCCCAAAGGGTTTCGGCCCAGCATTTT. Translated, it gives CAWSPQRVSAQHF.

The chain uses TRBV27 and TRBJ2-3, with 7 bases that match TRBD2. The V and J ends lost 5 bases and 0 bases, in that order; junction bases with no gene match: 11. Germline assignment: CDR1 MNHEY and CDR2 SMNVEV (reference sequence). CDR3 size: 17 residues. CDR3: CASSPGGVSPSTDTQYF. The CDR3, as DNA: TGTGCCAGCAGTCCGGGGGGAGTCTCCCCTAGCACAGATACGCAGTATTTT.